This TCR beta chain is drawn from a study of blood T cell repertoires in COVID-19 (dated by TCRdb to about 2020). Broadly, across the study: Collaborator samples came from the United States, Italy and Spain and covered acute and convalescent phases of COVID-19. Deeply sampled blood TCRbeta repertoires from subjects exposed to, actively infected with, or recovered from COVID-19 were included in the dataset. The repertoires were made available in a free public database intended to serve as a resource for research on the immune response to SARS-CoV-2. The sample metadata nearly always contained a de-identified subject ID, COVID-19 status, age in years and sex. Where HLA class I and class II types were available, the types were taken from metadata supplied by the sample provider, not from assay-based typing. The prospective study material was composed of cDNA or gDNA derived from T cells, B-cell-depleted T cells, or PBMCs. Samples came from the ongoing ImmuneRACE study (first 160 participants) plus 1,254 subjects from 6 global collaborators. Paper-wide results and their limitations: The quantity of clinical and demographic metadata differed by source and by participant and was supplied without curation.

The CDR3 covers 13 residues, taking in both the cysteine and the phenylalanine. Only the CDR3 DNA stays, 39 bases, in frame from base 1. CDR1 is given as SGDLS and CDR2 as YYNGEE, both from the germline V gene. Deletion took 1 base off V and 4 bases off J, with a span of 8 bases between the germline ends. Note on this clone: Its recognized antigen is unknown. No base-level quality is on record; no much larger clone is a single base apart.

Whole blood was collected in K2EDTA tubes by collaborating institutions according to the institutions' own protocols. For TCRbeta analysis, collaborators shipped samples as frozen whole blood, isolated PBMCs, or DNA extracted from either of those sample types. TCRbeta CDR3 regions were amplified from genomic DNA using the immunoSEQ Assay, a bias-controlled multiplex PCR. The source study handled its data this way. The number of nucleated cells in each sample was estimated by amplification of reference gene primers within the assay. To quantify the absolute abundance of each unique TCRbeta CDR3 rearrangement, sequence reads were collapsed and filtered. For each sample, productive Simpson clonality was calculated as the square root of Simpson's diversity index over productive rearrangements. Sourced from immuneACCESS, this table was stored by TCRdb with only in-frame sequences that have V and J called. A share of the clones is absent; for the studies checked, an unresolved V gene accounts for under half, and the remainder has no known explanation. V and J calls plus clone size are reproduced from that table; the DNA served to infer D and trimming. The sample table records 150,000 or so clones; roughly 80% of these occur just once. Of the sample, 3% falls within the top ten clones.

The chain is made from TRBV9 and TRBJ1-2, and possibly TRBD1, on 6 matching bases. The TCR originated in a woman at least 80 years old with acute or convalescent COVID-19. Sequenced input: peripheral blood. The DNA reads as follows: TGTGCCAGCAGCGTAACAGGGACCTATGGCTACACCTTC. The encoded protein is CASSVTGTYGYTF. Supplemented by the reference TRBV9 and TRBJ1-2 proteins around the CDR3, the complete variable domain is DSGVTQTPKHLITATGQRVTLRCSPRSGDLSVYWYQQSLDQGLQFLIQYYNGEERAKGNILERFSAQQFPDLHSELNLSSLELGDSALYFCASSVTGTYGYTFGSGTRLTVV.